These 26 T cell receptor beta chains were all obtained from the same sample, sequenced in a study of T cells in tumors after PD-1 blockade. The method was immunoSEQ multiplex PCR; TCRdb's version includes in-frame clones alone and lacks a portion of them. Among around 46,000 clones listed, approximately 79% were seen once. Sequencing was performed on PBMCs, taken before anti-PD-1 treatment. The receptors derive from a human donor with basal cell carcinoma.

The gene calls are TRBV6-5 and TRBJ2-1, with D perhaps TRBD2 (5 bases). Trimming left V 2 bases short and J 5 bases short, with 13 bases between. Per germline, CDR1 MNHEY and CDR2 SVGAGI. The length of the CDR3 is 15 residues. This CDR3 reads CASSYRRTGHNEQFF. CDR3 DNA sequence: TGTGCCAGCAGTTACCGGAGGACGGGTCACAATGAGCAGTTCTTC.

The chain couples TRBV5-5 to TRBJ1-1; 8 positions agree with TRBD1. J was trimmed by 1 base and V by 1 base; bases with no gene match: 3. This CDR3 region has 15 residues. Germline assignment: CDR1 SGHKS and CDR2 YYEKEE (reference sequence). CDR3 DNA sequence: TGTGCCAGCAGCTTGTCCAGGGGGCCGAACACTGAAGCTTTCTTT. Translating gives CASSLSRGPNTEAFF.

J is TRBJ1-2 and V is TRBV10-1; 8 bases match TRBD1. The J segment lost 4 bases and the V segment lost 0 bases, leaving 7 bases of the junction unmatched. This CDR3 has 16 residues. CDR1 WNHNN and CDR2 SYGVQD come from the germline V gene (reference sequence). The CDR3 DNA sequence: TGCGCCAGCAGTGAGTCGAGCAGGGGGCGGCTCTATGGCTACACCTTC. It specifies CASSESSRGRLYGYTF.

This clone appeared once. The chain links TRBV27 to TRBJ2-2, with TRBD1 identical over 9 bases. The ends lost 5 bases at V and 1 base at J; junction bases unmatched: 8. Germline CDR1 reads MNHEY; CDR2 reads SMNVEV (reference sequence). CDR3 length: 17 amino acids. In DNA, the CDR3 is TGTGCCAGCAGTCTAATACCGGGACAGGGGAACACCGGGGAGCTGTTTTTT. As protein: CASSLIPGQGNTGELFF.

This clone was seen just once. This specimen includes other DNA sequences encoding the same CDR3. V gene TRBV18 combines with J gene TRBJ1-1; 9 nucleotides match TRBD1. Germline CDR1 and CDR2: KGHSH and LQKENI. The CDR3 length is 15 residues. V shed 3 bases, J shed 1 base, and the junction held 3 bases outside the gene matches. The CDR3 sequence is CASSPLGQGNTEAFF. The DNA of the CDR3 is TGTGCCAGCTCACCTCTGGGACAGGGGAACACTGAAGCTTTCTTT.

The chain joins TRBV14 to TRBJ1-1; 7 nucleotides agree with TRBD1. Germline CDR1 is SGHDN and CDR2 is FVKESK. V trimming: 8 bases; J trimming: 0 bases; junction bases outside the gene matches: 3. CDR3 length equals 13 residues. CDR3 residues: CASLDRMNTEAFF. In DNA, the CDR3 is TGTGCCAGCTTGGACAGGATGAACACTGAAGCTTTCTTT. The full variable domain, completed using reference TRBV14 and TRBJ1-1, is EAGVTQFPSHSVIEKGQTVTLRCDPISGHDNLYWYRRVMGKEIKFLLHFVKESKQDESGMPNNRFLAERTGGTYSTLKVQPAELEDSGVYFCASLDRMNTEAFFGQGTRLTVV.

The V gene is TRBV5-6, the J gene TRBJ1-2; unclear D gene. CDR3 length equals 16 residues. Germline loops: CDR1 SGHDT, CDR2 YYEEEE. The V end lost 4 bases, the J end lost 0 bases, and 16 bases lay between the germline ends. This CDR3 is CASSRGVTTSNYGYTF. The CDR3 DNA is TGTGCCAGCAGCCGGGGAGTCACTACATCTAACTATGGCTACACCTTC. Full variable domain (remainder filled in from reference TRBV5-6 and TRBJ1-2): DAGVTQSPTHLIKTRGQQVTLRCSPKSGHDTVSWYQQALGQGPQFIFQYYEEEERQRGNFPDRFSGHQFPNYSSELNVNALLLGDSALYLCASSRGVTTSNYGYTFGSGTRLTVV.

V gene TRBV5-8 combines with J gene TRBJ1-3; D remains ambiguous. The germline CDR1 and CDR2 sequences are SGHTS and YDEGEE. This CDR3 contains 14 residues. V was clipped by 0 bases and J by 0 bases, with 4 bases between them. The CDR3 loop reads CASSLAYSGNTIYF. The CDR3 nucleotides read TGTGCCAGCAGCTTGGCTTACTCTGGAAACACCATATATTTT.

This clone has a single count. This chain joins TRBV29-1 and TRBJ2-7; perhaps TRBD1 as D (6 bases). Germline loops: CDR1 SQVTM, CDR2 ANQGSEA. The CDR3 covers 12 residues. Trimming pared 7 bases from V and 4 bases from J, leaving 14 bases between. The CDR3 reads CSATGPLYEQYF. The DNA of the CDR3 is TGCAGCGCCACAGGGCCCCTTTACGAGCAGTACTTC.

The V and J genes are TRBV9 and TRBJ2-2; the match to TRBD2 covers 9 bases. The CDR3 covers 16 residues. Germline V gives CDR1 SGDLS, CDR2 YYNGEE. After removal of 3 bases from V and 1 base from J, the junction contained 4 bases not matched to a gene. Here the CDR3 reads CASSDRSGRNTGELFF. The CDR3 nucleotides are TGTGCCAGCAGCGACCGTAGCGGGAGGAACACCGGGGAGCTGTTTTTT.

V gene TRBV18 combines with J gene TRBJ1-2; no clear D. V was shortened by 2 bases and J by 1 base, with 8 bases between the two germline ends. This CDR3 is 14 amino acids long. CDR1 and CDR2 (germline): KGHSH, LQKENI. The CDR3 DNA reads TGTGCCAGCTCACCATCACACCTTAACTATGGCTACACCTTC. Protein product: CASSPSHLNYGYTF.

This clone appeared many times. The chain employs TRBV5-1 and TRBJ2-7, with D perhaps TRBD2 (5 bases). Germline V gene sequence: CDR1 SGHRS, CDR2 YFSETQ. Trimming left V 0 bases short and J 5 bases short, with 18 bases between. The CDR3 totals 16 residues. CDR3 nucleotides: TGCGCCAGCAGCTTGGGAAATACAGCCGGGGTTAACGAGCAGTACTTC. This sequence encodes CASSLGNTAGVNEQYF.

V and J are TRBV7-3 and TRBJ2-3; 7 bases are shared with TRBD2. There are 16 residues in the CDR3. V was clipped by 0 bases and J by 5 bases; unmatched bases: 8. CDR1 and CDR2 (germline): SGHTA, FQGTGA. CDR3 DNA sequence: TGTGCCAGCAGCTTAACGATGAAGCGGGGCGGAGATACGCAGTATTTT. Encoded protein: CASSLTMKRGGDTQYF.

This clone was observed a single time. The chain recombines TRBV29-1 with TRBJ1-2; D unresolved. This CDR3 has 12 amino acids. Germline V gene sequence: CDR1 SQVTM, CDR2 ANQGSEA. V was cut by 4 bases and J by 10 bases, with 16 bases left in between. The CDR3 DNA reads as TGCAGCGTTGTTGGCAGTGGGTTTATCTACACCTTC. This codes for CSVVGSGFIYTF.

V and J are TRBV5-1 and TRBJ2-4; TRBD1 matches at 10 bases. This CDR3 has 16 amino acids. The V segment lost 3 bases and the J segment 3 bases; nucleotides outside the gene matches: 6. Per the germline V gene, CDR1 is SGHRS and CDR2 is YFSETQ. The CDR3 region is CASSSGQGGRKNIQYF. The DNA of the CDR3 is TGCGCCAGCAGCTCCGGACAGGGGGGACGCAAAAACATTCAGTACTTC.

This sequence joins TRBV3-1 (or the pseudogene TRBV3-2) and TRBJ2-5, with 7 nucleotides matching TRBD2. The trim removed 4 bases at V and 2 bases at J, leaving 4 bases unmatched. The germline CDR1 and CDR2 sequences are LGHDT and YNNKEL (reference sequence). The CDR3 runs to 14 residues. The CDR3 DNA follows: TGTGCCAGCAGCCGCCGGGGGGTTCAAGAGACCCAGTACTTC. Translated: CASSRRGVQETQYF.

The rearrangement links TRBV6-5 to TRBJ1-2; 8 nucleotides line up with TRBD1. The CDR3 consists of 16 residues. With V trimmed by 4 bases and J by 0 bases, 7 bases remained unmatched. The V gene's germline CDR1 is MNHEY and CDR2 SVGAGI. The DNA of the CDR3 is TGTGCCAGCAGTTTTGACAGGGGCCTTACTAACTATGGCTACACCTTC. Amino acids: CASSFDRGLTNYGYTF.

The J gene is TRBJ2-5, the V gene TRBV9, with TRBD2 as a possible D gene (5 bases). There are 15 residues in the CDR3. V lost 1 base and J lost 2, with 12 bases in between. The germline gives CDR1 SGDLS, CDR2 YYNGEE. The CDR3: CASSVSPGVQETQYF. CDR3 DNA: TGTGCCAGCAGCGTATCCCCCGGGGTACAAGAGACCCAGTACTTC.

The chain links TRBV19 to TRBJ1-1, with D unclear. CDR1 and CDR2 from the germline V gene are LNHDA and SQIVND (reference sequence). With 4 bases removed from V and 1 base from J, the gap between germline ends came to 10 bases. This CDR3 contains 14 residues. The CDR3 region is CASSTGRTNTEAFF. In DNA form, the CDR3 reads TGTGCCAGTAGTACTGGACGGACGAACACTGAAGCTTTCTTT.

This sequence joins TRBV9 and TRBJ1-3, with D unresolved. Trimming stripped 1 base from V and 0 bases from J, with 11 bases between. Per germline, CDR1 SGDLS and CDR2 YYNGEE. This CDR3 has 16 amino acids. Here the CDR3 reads CASSVLTESSGNTIYF. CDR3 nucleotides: TGTGCCAGCAGCGTATTGACCGAGAGCTCTGGAAACACCATATATTTT.

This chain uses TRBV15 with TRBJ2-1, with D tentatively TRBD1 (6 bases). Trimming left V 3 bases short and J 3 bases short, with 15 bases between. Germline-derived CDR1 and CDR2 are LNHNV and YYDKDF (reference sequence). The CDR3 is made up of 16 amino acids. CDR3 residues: CATSSLTGFVYNEQFF. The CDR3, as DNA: TGTGCCACCAGCAGCCTAACAGGGTTCGTCTACAATGAGCAGTTCTTC.

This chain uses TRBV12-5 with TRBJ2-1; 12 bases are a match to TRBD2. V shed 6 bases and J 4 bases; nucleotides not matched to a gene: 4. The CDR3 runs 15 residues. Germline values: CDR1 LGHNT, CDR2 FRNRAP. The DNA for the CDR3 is TGTGCTAGTGGACGTGGACTAGCGGGATACAATGAGCAGTTCTTC. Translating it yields CASGRGLAGYNEQFF.

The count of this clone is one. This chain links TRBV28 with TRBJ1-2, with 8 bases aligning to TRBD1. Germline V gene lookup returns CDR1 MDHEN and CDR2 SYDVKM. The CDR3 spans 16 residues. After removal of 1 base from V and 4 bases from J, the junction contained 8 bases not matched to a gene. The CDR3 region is CASSLSGTGRAYGYTF. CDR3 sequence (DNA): TGTGCCAGCAGTTTATCAGGGACAGGAAGGGCCTATGGCTACACCTTC.

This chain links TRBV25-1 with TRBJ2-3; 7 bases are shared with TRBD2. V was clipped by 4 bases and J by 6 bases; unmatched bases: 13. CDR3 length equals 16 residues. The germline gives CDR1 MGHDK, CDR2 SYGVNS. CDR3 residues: CASSGGVSGPWDTQYF. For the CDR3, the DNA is TGTGCCAGCAGTGGGGGGGTTAGCGGGCCGTGGGATACGCAGTATTTT.

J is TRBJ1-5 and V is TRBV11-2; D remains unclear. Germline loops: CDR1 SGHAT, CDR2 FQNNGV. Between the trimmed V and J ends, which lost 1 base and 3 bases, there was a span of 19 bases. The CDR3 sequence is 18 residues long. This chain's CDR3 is CASSLGTRSLGNNQPQHF. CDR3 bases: TGTGCCAGCAGCTTAGGGACCCGCTCGTTGGGTAACAATCAGCCCCAGCATTTT.

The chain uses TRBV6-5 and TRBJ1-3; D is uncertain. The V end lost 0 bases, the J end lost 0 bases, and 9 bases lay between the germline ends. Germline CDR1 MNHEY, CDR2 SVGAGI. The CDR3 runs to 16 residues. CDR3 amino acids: CASSYSSRTSGNTIYF. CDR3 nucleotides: TGTGCCAGCAGTTACTCGAGCCGGACCTCTGGAAACACCATATATTTT.